This entry concerns a single T cell receptor beta chain. The sample originates from a study of control samples from healthy donors and cancer patients. V shed 6 bases and J shed 10 bases, with 16 bases lying between them. Germline V lookup: CDR1 MDHEN, CDR2 SYDVKM. The CDR3 contains 14 residues. Sequencing was performed with immunoSEQ multiplex PCR; in TCRdb, only in-frame clones are kept and a portion is missing. Among 57,000 or so clones listed, nearly 90% were seen once. This sequence joins TRBV28 and TRBJ1-6; tentatively, D is TRBD1 (5 bases). Sequencing was carried out using PBMCs. The receptor comes from a man in his sixties with colorectal cancer. The chain's CDR3 is CASSPNRSLSPLHF. The CDR3 DNA follows: TGTGCCAGCAGCCCCAACAGGAGTCTGTCACCCCTCCACTTT.